This passage covers 25 T cell receptor beta chains from one sample sequenced in a study of cytotoxic CD8 clonotypes in ibrutinib-treated CLL. Generated by immunoSEQ multiplex PCR, the TCRdb table keeps only in-frame clones and is missing some. The sample yields around 200,000 clones, more than 75% seen once. The material sequenced was PBMCs, taken after 12 months of ibrutinib treatment. Receptor source: a human donor with chronic lymphocytic leukemia.

On this clone: In the same sample, other DNA sequences code for this CDR3. The chain couples TRBV5-1 to TRBJ2-5; no clear D. Per the germline V gene, CDR1 is SGHRS and CDR2 is YFSETQ. The CDR3 totals 11 residues. Trimming took off 4 bases at V and 1 base at J, with 2 bases between the two ends. The CDR3 DNA reads as TGCGCCAGCAGCCTCCAAGAGACCCAGTACTTC. Translating gives CASSLQETQYF.

The chain joins TRBV5-6 to TRBJ2-7; either TRBD1 or TRBD2 may supply D (5 bases each). The CDR3 runs to 15 residues. Germline CDR1 SGHDT, CDR2 YYEEEE. V was clipped by 4 bases and J by 3 bases, with 17 bases between them. The CDR3 nucleotides read TGTGCCAGCAGCGATACGGGACCCTCTCGCTACGAGCAGTACTTC. Translation gives CASSDTGPSRYEQYF.

J is TRBJ2-5 and V is TRBV25-1, with TRBD2 matching 11 bases. The germline V gene has CDR1 MGHDK and CDR2 SYGVNS. This CDR3 has 16 amino acids. Trimming cost V 5 bases and J 6 bases; bases outside gene matches: 11. The CDR3 sequence is CASSLSGGAELKTQYF. CDR3 DNA sequence: TGTGCCAGCAGTCTTAGCGGGGGGGCGGAGTTGAAGACCCAGTACTTC.

The V call is TRBV5-8, the J call TRBJ1-2; 7 nucleotides match TRBD1. This CDR3 has 14 amino acids. Germline CDR1 reads SGHTS; CDR2 reads YDEGEE. V gave up 0 bases and J gave up 1 base; unmatched junction bases: 0. CDR3 amino acids: CASSLDRGNYGYTF. CDR3 sequence (DNA): TGTGCCAGCAGCTTGGACAGGGGTAACTATGGCTACACCTTC.

The chain has TRBV6-5 and TRBJ1-3; D not resolved. Germline lookup yields CDR1 MNHEY and CDR2 SVGAGI. The CDR3 loop spans 16 amino acids. V was cut by 0 bases and J by 3 bases, with 12 bases left in between. This chain's CDR3 is CASSYSALRFGNTIYF. The CDR3 DNA is TGTGCCAGCAGTTACTCTGCCCTCCGATTTGGAAACACCATATATTTT.

This clone occurred a few times. This chain uses TRBV25-1 with TRBJ1-1; a weak D match, TRBD1 (5 bases). The CDR3 contains 15 residues. The germline V gene encodes CDR1 MGHDK and CDR2 SYGVNS. V was trimmed by 5 bases and J by 5 bases, leaving 18 bases between them. Here the CDR3 reads CASSSGTGGLTEAFF. The CDR3 DNA reads as TGTGCCAGCAGTTCAGGGACGGGGGGTTTGACTGAAGCTTTCTTT. Based on the CDR3 plus reference TRBV25-1 and TRBJ1-1, the full variable domain is EADIYQTPRYLVIGTGKKITLECSQTMGHDKMYWYQQDPGMELHLIHYSYGVNSTEKGDLSSESTVSRIRTEHFPLTLESARPSHTSQYLCASSSGTGGLTEAFFGQGTRLTVV.

The genes are TRBV23-1 and TRBJ2-2; D gene unclear. TRBV23-1 is an open reading frame whose function is uncertain. V lost 0 bases and J 5 bases, leaving 7 bases between the germline ends. The CDR3 runs 14 residues. CDR3 sequence reads: CASSQSNKTGELFF. As DNA, the CDR3 is TGCGCCAGCAGTCAATCGAACAAAACCGGGGAGCTGTTTTTT.

V is TRBV2 and J is TRBJ2-2, with D hard to call. The CDR3 length is 15 residues. Trimming removed 3 bases at V and 0 bases at J, with 8 bases between. Germline V lookup: CDR1 SNHLY, CDR2 FYNNEI. CDR3 amino acids: CASSEGLANTGELFF. The CDR3 DNA sequence: TGTGCCAGCAGTGAGGGTCTTGCGAACACCGGGGAGCTGTTTTTT.

CDR3 bases: TGTGCCTGGAGCAAGCCAAGCTCCTACAATGAGCAGTTCTTC. Its translation: CAWSKPSSYNEQFF. The chain is built from TRBV30 and TRBJ2-1; D call uncertain. CDR1 is GTSNPN, CDR2 SVGIG, per germline (reference sequence). The length of the CDR3 is 14 residues. V dropped 3 bases and J dropped 0 bases, with 9 bases sitting between them.

This clone showed up just once. The V call is TRBV6-1, the J call TRBJ1-2; 8 bases are shared with TRBD1. The germline CDR1 and CDR2 sequences are MNHNS and SASEGT. J lost 8 bases, V lost 8 bases, and 10 bases had no gene match. The CDR3 length is 13 residues. The CDR3 sequence is CASVVQGAQGYTF. In DNA form, the CDR3 reads TGTGCCAGCGTTGTGCAGGGGGCGCAGGGCTACACCTTC.

This rearrangement joins TRBV5-8 to TRBJ1-1, with TRBD1 as a possible D gene (6 bases). Germline V CDR1 and CDR2: SGHTS, YDEGEE. CDR3 length equals 16 residues. The germline V and J ends were trimmed by 4 bases and 1 base, with 17 bases remaining between them. CDR3 nucleotides: TGTGCCAGCAGCCGCGTGGGGGCCCTCTCGAACACTGAAGCTTTCTTT. Translating gives CASSRVGALSNTEAFF.

This clone was found once. This sample includes further DNA sequences coding for the same CDR3. This rearrangement joins TRBV18 to TRBJ1-2; D gene unclear. The CDR3 totals 13 residues. Germline lookup yields CDR1 KGHSH and CDR2 LQKENI. V lost 2 bases and J 6 bases, leaving 10 bases between the germline ends. DNA of the CDR3: TGTGCCAGCTCACCAGGTGGAACCGATGGCTACACCTTC. This translates into CASSPGGTDGYTF.

The V call is TRBV2, the J call TRBJ2-2; 7 positions match TRBD1. The germline V gene has CDR1 SNHLY and CDR2 FYNNEI. Losses at the gene ends were 6 bases for V and 2 bases for J; bases not matched to a gene: 9. This CDR3 is built from 16 residues. CDR3 protein: CASRTVGTANTGELFF. DNA of the CDR3: TGTGCCAGCAGGACTGTGGGGACAGCAAACACCGGGGAGCTGTTTTTT.

Only a few counts were recorded for this clone. This chain connects TRBV2 to TRBJ1-6; D possibly corresponds to TRBD1 (5 bases). The CDR3 spans 14 residues. V lost 7 bases to trimming and J lost 11 bases, with 18 bases between them. CDR1 and CDR2 (germline): SNHLY, FYNNEI. The CDR3 DNA is TGTGCCAGCATCCTCGGCTCAGGGAAACCACCCCTCCACTTT. Amino acids: CASILGSGKPPLHF.

The J gene is TRBJ1-5, the V gene TRBV2, with 7 nucleotides matching TRBD1. CDR3 length: 15 residues. Germline V CDR1 and CDR2: SNHLY, FYNNEI. The V segment lost 8 bases and the J segment 5 bases; nucleotides outside the gene matches: 12. The CDR3 DNA follows: TGTGCCAGCGACCCTTCCGGGGACAGTTATCAGCCCCAGCATTTT. This translates into CASDPSGDSYQPQHF.

The rearrangement links TRBV30 to TRBJ2-7; 7 bases line up with TRBD1. The V gene's germline CDR1 is GTSNPN and CDR2 SVGIG (reference sequence). This CDR3 spans 15 amino acids. V gave up 3 bases and J gave up 0 bases; unmatched junction bases: 8. The CDR3, as DNA: TGTGCCTGGAGGAAAACAGGGGAAAGCTCCTACGAGCAGTACTTC. Protein: CAWRKTGESSYEQYF.

The J gene is TRBJ1-2, the V gene TRBV28, with unresolved D. Germline V lookup: CDR1 MDHEN, CDR2 SYDVKM. V lost 2 bases to trimming and J lost 6 bases, with 10 bases between them. CDR3 length: 13 residues. The CDR3 coding sequence is TGTGCCAGCAGTTTAATCGTGGCCGATGGCTACACCTTC. Amino acids: CASSLIVADGYTF.

The rearrangement joins TRBV10-3 to TRBJ2-1; D gene ambiguous. The CDR3 is made up of 14 amino acids. The V end was cut by 0 bases, the J end by 5 bases, with 8 bases between. Germline loops: CDR1 ENHRY, CDR2 SYGVKD. In nucleotides, the CDR3 is TGTGCCATCAGTGAGTCGGCGGCAAACAATGAGCAGTTCTTC. Amino acids: CAISESAANNEQFF.

This chain joins TRBV5-4 and TRBJ2-7, with 9 bases lining up with TRBD2. This CDR3 is 15 amino acids long. The germline V gene encodes CDR1 SGHNT and CDR2 YYREEE (reference sequence). V dropped 4 bases and J dropped 4; count of bases not matched to a gene: 9. CDR3: CASSEAGTSTYEQYF. CDR3 bases: TGTGCCAGCAGCGAGGCCGGGACTAGCACTTACGAGCAGTACTTC.

The CDR3 region is CASSGVRGETQYF. The CDR3 nucleotides are TGTGCCAGCAGCGGCGTCCGGGGTGAGACCCAGTACTTC. The genes are TRBV7-2 and TRBJ2-5; a weak D match, TRBD2 (5 bases). Germline values: CDR1 SGHTA, CDR2 FQGNSA. The CDR3 totals 13 residues. V lost 5 bases, J lost 5 bases, and 12 bases lay in between.

This rearrangement joins TRBV18 to TRBJ1-4, with a tentative D call TRBD1 (6 bases). V lost 4 bases and J 0 bases, leaving 9 bases between the germline ends. Germline V lookup: CDR1 KGHSH, CDR2 LQKENI. This CDR3 has 15 amino acids. CDR3 sequence: CASSLAGATNEKLFF. In nucleotides, the CDR3 is TGTGCCAGCTCACTAGCAGGGGCAACTAATGAAAAACTGTTTTTT.

This chain joins TRBV5-1 and TRBJ2-3; D remains unclear. The CDR3 covers 15 residues. V dropped 0 bases and J dropped 5 bases, with 13 bases sitting between them. Germline values: CDR1 SGHRS, CDR2 YFSETQ. CDR3 region: CASSLAAWSEDTQYF. In nucleotides, the CDR3 is TGCGCCAGCAGCTTGGCCGCGTGGTCCGAAGATACGCAGTATTTT. The entire variable domain, with the rest obtained from reference TRBV5-1 and TRBJ2-3, is as follows: KAGVTQTPRYLIKTRGQQVTLSCSPISGHRSVSWYQQTPGQGLQFLFEYFSETQRNKGNFPGRFSGRQFSNSRSEMNVSTLELGDSALYLCASSLAAWSEDTQYFGPGTRLTVL.

A few counts support this clone. V usage is TRBV15 and J usage is TRBJ1-1; D uncertain. The germline V and J ends were trimmed by 0 bases and 1 base, with 3 bases remaining between them. The germline V gene has CDR1 LNHNV and CDR2 YYDKDF (reference sequence). The CDR3 totals 13 residues. The CDR3 DNA follows: TGTGCCACCAGCAGAGATAGGAACACTGAAGCTTTCTTT. It codes for CATSRDRNTEAFF.

The J gene is TRBJ1-1, the V gene TRBV2, with D possibly TRBD1 on 5 matching bases. CDR1 is SNHLY and CDR2 is FYNNEI in the germline V gene. This CDR3 spans 15 amino acids. Between the trimmed V and J ends, which lost 7 bases and 4 bases, there was a span of 19 bases. The CDR3 is CASILEAGARTEAFF. The CDR3, as DNA: TGTGCCAGCATCTTAGAAGCCGGGGCCCGCACTGAAGCTTTCTTT.

This chain links TRBV4-1 with TRBJ2-1; no reliable D call. Germline assignment: CDR1 MGHRA and CDR2 YSYEKL. The CDR3 totals 13 residues. V lost 2 bases and J lost 9, with 11 bases in between. This chain's CDR3 is CASSQLSVTEQFF. The CDR3, as DNA: TGCGCCAGCAGCCAACTGTCGGTAACTGAGCAGTTCTTC.